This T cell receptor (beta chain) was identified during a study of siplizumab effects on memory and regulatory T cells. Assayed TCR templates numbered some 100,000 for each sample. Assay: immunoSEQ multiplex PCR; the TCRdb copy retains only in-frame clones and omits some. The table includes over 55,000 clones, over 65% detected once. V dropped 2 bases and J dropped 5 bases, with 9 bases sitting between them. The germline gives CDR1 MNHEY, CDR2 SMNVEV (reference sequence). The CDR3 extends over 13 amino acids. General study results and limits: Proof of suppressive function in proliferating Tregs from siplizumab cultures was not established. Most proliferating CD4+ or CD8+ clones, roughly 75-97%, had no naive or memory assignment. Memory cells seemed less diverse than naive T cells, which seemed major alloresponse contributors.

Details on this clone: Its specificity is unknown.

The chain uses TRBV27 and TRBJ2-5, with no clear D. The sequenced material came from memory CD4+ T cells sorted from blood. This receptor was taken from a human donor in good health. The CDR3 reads CASSLVFSETQYF. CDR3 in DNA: TGTGCCAGCAGTTTAGTCTTTTCGGAGACCCAGTACTTC.